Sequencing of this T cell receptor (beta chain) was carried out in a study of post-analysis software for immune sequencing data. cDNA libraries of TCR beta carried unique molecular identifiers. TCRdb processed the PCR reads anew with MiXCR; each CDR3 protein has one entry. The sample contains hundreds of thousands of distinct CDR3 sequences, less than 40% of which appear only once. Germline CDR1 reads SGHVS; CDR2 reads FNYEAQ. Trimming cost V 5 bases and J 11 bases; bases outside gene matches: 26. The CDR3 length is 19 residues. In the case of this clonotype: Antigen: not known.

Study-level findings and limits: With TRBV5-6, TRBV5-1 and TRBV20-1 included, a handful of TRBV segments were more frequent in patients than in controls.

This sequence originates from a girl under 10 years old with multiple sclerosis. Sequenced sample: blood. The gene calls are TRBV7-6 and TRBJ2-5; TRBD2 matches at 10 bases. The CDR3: CASSPIPPSGGSYDAEQYF. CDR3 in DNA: TGTGCCAGCAGCCCCATCCCTCCTAGCGGGGGAAGCTACGATGCTGAGCAGTACTTC.